This T cell receptor beta chain was identified in a study of blood T cell repertoires in COVID-19. Study background: The analysed material was cDNA or gDNA that came from T cells, B-cell-depleted T cells, or PBMCs.

In the authors' methods: Estimates of nucleated cell counts were drawn from the amplification of reference gene primers. Using immunoSEQ multiplex PCR, the repertoire was profiled, and TCRdb retains in-frame clones only, with some absent. V, J and clone size are taken as reported in that table, and D and trimming were inferred from the DNA itself. The sample contains 200,000 to 250,000 clones, 70% to 90% of which appear only once. Per the germline V gene, CDR1 is ENHRY and CDR2 is SYGVKD. The V and J ends lost 10 bases and 0 bases, in that order; junction bases with no gene match: 6. The CDR3 sequence is 13 residues long.

This TCR was recovered from a man between 35 and 55 years old with acute or convalescent COVID-19. Sequencing was performed on peripheral blood. This chain joins TRBV10-3 and TRBJ2-7; 7 bases agree with TRBD1. Here the CDR3 reads CATLQGSSYEQYF. As DNA, the CDR3 is TGTGCCACCTTACAGGGGAGCTCCTACGAGCAGTACTTC.